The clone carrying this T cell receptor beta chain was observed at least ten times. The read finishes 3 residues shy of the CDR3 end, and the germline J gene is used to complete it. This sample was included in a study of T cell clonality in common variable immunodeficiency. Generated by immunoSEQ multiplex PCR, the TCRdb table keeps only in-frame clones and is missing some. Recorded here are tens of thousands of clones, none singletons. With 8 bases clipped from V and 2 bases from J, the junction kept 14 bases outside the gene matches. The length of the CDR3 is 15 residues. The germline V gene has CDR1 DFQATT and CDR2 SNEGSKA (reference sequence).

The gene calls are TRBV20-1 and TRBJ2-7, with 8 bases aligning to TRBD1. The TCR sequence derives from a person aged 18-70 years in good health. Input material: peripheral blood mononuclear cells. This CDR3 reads CSSGTGRFGPYEQYF. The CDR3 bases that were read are TGCAGTTCCGGGACAGGCCGCTTTGGGCCCTACGAG.